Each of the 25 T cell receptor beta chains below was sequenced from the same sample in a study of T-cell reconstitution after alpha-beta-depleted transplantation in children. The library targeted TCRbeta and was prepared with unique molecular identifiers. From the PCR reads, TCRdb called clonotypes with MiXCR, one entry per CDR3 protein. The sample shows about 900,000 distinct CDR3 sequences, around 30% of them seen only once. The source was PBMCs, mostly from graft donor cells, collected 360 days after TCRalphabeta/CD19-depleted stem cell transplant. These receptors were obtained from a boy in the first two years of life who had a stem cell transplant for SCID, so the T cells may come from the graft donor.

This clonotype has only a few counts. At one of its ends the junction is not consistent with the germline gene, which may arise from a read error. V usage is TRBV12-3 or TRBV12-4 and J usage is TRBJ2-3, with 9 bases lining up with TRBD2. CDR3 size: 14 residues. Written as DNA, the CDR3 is TGTGCCAGCAGTAGCGGGGGGAGCAGAGATACGCAGTATTTT. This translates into CASSSGGSRDTQYF.

CDR3 sequence: CASSQWSAPYEQYF. In DNA form, the CDR3 reads TGTGCCAGCAGCCAATGGAGCGCCCCTTACGAGCAGTACTTC. The V gene is TRBV4-2, the J gene TRBJ2-7; D gene unclear. Germline lookup yields CDR1 LGHNA and CDR2 YNFKEQ. V gave up 2 bases and J gave up 4 bases, with 12 bases separating them. CDR3 length: 14 amino acids.

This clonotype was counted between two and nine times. CDR3 region: CASNRDTGELFF. In DNA, the CDR3 is TGCGCCAGCAACAGGGACACCGGGGAGCTGTTTTTT. The V call is TRBV5-1, the J call TRBJ2-2; tentative D call: TRBD1 (6 bases). V dropped 6 bases and J dropped 3 bases, with 6 bases sitting between them. The CDR3 totals 12 residues. Germline V gene lookup returns CDR1 SGHRS and CDR2 YFSETQ.

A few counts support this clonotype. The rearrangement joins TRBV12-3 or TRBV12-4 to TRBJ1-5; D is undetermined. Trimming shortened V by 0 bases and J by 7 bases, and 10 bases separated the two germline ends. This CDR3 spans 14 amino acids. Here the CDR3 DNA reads TGTGCCAGCAGTTTAGCAGGGAAGGTCCAGCCCCAGCATTTT. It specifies CASSLAGKVQPQHF.

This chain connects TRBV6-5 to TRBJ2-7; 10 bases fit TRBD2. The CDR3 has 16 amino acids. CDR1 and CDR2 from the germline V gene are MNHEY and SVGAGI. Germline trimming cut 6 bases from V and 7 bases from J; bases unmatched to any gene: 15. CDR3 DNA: TGTGCCAGCAGGCTTACTCTAGCGGGGGCTCCGGGGGAGCAGTACTTC. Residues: CASRLTLAGAPGEQYF.

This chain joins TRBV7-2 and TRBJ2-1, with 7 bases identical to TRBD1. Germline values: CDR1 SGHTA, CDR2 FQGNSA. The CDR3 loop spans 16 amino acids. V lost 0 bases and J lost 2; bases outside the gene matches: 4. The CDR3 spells CASSLAGTATYNEQFF. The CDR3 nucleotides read TGTGCCAGCAGCTTAGCCGGGACAGCAACCTACAATGAGCAGTTCTTC.

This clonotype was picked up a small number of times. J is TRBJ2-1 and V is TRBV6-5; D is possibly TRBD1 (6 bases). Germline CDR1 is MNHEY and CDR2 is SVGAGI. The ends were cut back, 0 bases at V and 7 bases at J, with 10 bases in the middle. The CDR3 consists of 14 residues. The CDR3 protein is CASSYSQGTNEQFF. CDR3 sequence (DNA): TGTGCCAGCAGTTACTCGCAGGGGACGAATGAGCAGTTCTTC.

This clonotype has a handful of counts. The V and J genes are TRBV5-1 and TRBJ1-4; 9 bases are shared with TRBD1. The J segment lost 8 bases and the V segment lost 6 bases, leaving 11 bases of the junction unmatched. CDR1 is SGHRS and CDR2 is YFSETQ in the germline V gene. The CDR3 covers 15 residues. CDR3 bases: TGCGCCAGCAAAGGTGGGGGACAGGGTTACGAAAAACTGTTTTTT. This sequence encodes CASKGGGQGYEKLFF.

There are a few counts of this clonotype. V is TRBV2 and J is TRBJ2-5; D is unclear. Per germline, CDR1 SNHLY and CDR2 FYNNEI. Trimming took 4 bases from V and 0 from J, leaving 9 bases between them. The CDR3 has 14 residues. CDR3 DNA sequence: TGTGCCAGCAGTGTTCAAACGGACCAAGAGACCCAGTACTTC. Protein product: CASSVQTDQETQYF. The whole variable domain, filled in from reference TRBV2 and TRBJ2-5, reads EPEVTQTPSHQVTQMGQEVILRCVPISNHLYFYWYRQILGQKVEFLVSFYNNEISEKSEIFDDQFSVERPDGSNFTLKIRSTKLEDSAMYFCASSVQTDQETQYFGPGTRLLVL.

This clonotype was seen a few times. The CDR3 region is CASSRPRGVNTDTQYF. The DNA for the CDR3 is TGTGCCAGCAGCCGGCCCCGGGGGGTCAACACAGATACGCAGTATTTT. The V and J genes are TRBV7-2 and TRBJ2-3; TRBD2 aligns across 7 bases. V lost 5 bases to trimming and J lost 2 bases; unmatched junction nucleotides: 10. Germline loops: CDR1 SGHTA, CDR2 FQGNSA. CDR3 length equals 16 residues. Together with reference TRBV7-2 and TRBJ2-3, the CDR3 gives the full variable domain: GAGVSQSPSNKVTEKGKDVELRCDPISGHTALYWYRQSLGQGLEFLIYFQGNSAPDKSGLPSDRFSAERTGGSVSTLTIQRTQQEDSAVYLCASSRPRGVNTDTQYFGPGTRLTVL.

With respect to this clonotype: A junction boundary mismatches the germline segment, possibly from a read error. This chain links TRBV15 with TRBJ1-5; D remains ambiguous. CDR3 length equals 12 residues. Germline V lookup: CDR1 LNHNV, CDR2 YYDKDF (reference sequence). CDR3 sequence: CATSRGNQPQHF. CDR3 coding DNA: TGTGCCACCAGCAGGGGCAACCAGCCCCAGCATTTT.

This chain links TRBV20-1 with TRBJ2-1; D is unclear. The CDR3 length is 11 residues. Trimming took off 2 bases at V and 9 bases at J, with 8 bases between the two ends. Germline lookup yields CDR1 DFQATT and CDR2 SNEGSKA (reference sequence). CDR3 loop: CSARPFSEQFF. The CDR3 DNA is TGCAGTGCTAGACCATTTAGTGAGCAGTTCTTC.

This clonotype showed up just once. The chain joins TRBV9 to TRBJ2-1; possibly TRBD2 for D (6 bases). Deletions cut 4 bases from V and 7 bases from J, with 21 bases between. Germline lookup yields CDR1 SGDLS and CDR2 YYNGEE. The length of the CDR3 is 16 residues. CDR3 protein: CASSPSGGALRNEQFF. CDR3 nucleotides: TGTGCCAGCAGCCCCAGCGGAGGGGCGTTGAGGAATGAGCAGTTCTTC. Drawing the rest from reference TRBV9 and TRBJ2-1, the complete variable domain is DSGVTQTPKHLITATGQRVTLRCSPRSGDLSVYWYQQSLDQGLQFLIQYYNGEERAKGNILERFSAQQFPDLHSELNLSSLELGDSALYFCASSPSGGALRNEQFFGPGTRLTVL.

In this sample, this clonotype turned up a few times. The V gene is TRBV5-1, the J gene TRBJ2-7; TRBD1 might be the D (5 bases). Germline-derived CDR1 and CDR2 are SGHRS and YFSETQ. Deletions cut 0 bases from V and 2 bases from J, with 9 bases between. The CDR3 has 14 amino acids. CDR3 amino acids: CASSLVWGPYEQYF. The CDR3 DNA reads TGCGCCAGCAGCTTGGTCTGGGGCCCCTACGAGCAGTACTTC.

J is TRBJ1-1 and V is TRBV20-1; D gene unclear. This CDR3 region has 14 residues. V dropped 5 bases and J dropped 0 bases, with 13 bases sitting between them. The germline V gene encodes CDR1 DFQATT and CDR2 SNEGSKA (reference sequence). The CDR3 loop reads CSALRTNLNTEAFF. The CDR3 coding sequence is TGCAGTGCTCTCCGGACGAACCTGAACACTGAAGCTTTCTTT.

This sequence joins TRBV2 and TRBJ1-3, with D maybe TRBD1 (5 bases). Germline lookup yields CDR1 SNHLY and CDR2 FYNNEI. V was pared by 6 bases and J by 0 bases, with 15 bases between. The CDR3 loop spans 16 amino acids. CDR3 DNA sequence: TGTGCCAGCAGGGGCGTTGCGGGGGACTCTGGAAACACCATATATTTT. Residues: CASRGVAGDSGNTIYF. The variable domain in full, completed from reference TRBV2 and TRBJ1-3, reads EPEVTQTPSHQVTQMGQEVILRCVPISNHLYFYWYRQILGQKVEFLVSFYNNEISEKSEIFDDQFSVERPDGSNFTLKIRSTKLEDSAMYFCASRGVAGDSGNTIYFGEGSWLTVV.

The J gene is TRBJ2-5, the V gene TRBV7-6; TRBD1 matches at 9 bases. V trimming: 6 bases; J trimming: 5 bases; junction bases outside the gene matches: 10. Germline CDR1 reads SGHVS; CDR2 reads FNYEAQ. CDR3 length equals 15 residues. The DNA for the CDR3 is TGTGCCAGCAGGTCCACAGGGGGCTGGGATGAGACCCAGTACTTC. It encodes CASRSTGGWDETQYF.

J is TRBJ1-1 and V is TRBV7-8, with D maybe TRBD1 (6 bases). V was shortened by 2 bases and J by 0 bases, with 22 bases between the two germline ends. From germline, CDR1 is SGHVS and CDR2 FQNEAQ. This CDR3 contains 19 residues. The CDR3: CASSLKRGELGAMNTEAFF. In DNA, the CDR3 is TGTGCCAGCAGCTTAAAGCGGGGGGAGTTGGGGGCTATGAACACTGAAGCTTTCTTT.

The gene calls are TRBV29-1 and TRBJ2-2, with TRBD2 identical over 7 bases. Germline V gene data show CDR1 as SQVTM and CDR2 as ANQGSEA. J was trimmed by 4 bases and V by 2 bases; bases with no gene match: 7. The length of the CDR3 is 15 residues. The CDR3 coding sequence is TGCAGCGTTGAAAATCCCGGGGGGAGCACCGGGGAGCTGTTTTTT. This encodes CSVENPGGSTGELFF.

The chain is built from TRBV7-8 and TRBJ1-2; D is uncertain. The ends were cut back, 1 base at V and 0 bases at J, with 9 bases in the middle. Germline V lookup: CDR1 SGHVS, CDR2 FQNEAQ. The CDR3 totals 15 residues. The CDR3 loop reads CASSLDRGSNYGYTF. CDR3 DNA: TGTGCCAGCAGCTTAGATCGCGGATCTAACTATGGCTACACCTTC.

The CDR3 DNA is TGCAGCGTATCACAGGGAATCTCCTACAATGAGCAGTTCTTC. Translated: CSVSQGISYNEQFF. The chain employs TRBV29-1 and TRBJ2-1; D perhaps matches TRBD1 (6 bases). Germline loops: CDR1 SQVTM, CDR2 ANQGSEA. V lost 6 bases and J lost 0, with 12 bases in between. This CDR3 comprises 14 residues.

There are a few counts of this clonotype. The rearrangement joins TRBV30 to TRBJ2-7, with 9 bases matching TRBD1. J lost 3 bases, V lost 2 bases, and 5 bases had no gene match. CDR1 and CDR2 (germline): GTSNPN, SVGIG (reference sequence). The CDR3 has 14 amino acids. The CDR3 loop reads CAWSPTGGFYEQYF. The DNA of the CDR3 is TGTGCCTGGAGTCCGACAGGGGGTTTCTACGAGCAGTACTTC.

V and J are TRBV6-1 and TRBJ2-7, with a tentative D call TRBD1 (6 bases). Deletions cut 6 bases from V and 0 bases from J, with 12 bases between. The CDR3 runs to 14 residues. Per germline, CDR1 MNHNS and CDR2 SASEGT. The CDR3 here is CASRETGHSYEQYF. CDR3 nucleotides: TGTGCCAGCAGGGAAACAGGGCACTCCTACGAGCAGTACTTC.

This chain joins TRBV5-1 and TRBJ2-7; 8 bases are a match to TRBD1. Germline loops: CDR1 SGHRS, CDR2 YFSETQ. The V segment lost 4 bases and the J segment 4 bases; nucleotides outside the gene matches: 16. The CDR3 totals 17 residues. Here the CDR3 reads CASSPGQGQAAIYEQYF. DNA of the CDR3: TGCGCCAGCAGCCCAGGACAGGGACAGGCGGCGATTTACGAGCAGTACTTC.

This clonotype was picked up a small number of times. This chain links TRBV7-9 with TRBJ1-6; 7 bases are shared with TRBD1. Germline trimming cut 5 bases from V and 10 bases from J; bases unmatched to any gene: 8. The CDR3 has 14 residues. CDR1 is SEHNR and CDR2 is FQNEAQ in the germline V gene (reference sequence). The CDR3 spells CASSLDRVGSPLHF. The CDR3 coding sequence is TGTGCCAGCAGCCTAGACAGGGTAGGCTCACCCCTCCACTTT.